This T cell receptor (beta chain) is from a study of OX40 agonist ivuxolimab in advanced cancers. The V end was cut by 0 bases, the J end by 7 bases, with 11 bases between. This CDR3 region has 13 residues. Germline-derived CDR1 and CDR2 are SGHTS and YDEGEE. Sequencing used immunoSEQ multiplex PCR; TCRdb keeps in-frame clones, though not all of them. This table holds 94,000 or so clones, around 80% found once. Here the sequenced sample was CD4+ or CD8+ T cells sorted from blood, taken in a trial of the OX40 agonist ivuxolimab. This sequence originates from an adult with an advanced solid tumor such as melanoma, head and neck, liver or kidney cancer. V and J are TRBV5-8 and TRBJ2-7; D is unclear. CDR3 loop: CASSLGILGEQYF. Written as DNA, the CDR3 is TGTGCCAGCAGCTTGGGAATACTTGGGGAGCAGTACTTC.